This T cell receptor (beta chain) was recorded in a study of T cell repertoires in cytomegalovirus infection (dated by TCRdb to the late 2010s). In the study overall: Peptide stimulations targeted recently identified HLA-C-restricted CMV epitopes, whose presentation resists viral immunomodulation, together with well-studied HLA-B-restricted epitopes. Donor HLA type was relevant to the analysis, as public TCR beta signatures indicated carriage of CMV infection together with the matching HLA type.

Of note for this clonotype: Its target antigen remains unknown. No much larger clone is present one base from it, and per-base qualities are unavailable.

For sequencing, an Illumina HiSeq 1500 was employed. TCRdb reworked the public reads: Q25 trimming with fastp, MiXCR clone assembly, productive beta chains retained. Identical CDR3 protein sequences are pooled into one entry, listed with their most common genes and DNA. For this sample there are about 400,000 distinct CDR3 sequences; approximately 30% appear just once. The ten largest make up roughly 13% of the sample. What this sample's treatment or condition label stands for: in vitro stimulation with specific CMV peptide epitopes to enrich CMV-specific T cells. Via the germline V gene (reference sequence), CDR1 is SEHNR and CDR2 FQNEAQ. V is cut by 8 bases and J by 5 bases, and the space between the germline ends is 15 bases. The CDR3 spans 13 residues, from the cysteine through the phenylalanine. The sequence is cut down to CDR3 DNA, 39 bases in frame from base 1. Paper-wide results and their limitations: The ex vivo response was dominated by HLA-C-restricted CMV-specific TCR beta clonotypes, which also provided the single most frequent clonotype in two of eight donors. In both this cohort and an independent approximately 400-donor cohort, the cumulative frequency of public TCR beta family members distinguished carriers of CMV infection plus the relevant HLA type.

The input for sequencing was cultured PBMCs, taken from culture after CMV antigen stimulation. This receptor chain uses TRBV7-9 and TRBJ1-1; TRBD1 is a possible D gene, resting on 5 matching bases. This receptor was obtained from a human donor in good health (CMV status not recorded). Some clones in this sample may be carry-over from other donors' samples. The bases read TGTGCCAGCTACCTAGGGGTTATGACTGAAGCTTTCTTT. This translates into CASYLGVMTEAFF.